What follows is one T cell receptor beta chain and its context. What it binds is not known. Genes and germline come from the mouse. The read stops 4 residues short of the end of the CDR3; the missing end is completed from the germline J gene. The sequencing template was cDNA reverse transcribed from extracted RNA. Assay: immunoSEQ multiplex PCR; the TCRdb copy retains only in-frame clones and omits some. This set yields over 100,000 clones and no singletons; the top ten hold about 19%. The CDR3 is 15 residues long. Germline V lookup: CDR1 NNHDY, CDR2 SYVADS. The data stem from a study of CD8+ T cells in alopecia areata. Overall study context: Grafts of skin from C3H/HeJ donors aged about 6-12 months with spontaneous alopecia went to female C3H/HeJ mice aged roughly 7-11 weeks.

Broader study findings: When scalp samples are sequenced, resident alphabeta T cells of normal skin are also captured. Normal scalp showed lower clonality than lesional scalp, especially alopecia totalis/universalis. Possibly because of HLA-related factors, TCR sharing was less clear across patients than in mice.

Sequencing input: lesional skin. The source is a C3H/HeJ mouse with alopecia areata. The strain's MHC: H2-k. The rearrangement joins TRBV13-3 to TRBJ2-1, with 8 positions matching TRBD2. The DNA read from the CDR3 is TGTGCCAGCAGTGATGGCGGGGGGGCAGGGGCT. The encoded protein is CASSDGGGAGA. The full CDR3 reads CASSDGGGAGAEQFF.